The present entry profiles one TCR beta chain with its context. What this receptor recognizes is not known. One base away there is no much larger clone; base qualities are not given. Participants in the prospective study were aged about 18 to 100 years, lived in under 30 United States geographic areas, and enrolled through a virtual design. Cohort assignment in the prospective study relied on participant-reported clinical history from a screening survey and a study questionnaire. For ImmuneRACE Cohort 3, a participant was defined as recovered based on two consecutive negative NP/OP PCR tests, clearance by a healthcare professional, or resolution of symptoms. Mobile phlebotomists in the prospective study collected whole blood, serum and a nasopharyngeal or oropharyngeal swab from every participant. Participants in the prospective study had the option to provide additional blood draws and questionnaires over an approximately 2-month period. Before DNA extraction, prospective study blood samples were shipped either frozen or at room temperature.

The data derive from a study of blood T cell repertoires in COVID-19 (dated by TCRdb to 2020 to 2021). For the study in its entirety: The collaborator samples originated in the United States, Italy and Spain and spanned the acute and convalescent phases of COVID-19. The material from the prospective study consisted of cDNA or gDNA derived from T cells, B-cell-depleted T cells, or PBMCs. HLA class I and class II types, where available, came from metadata supplied by the sample provider rather than from assay-based typing. The repertoires were made available in a free public database intended to serve as a resource for research on the immune response to SARS-CoV-2. A de-identified subject ID, COVID-19 status, age in years and sex were almost always included in the sample metadata. Subjects who had been exposed to COVID-19, were actively infected with it, or had recovered from it provided the deeply sampled blood TCRbeta repertoires that made up the dataset. Samples came from the ongoing ImmuneRACE study (first 160 participants) plus 1,254 subjects from 6 global collaborators.

General conclusions and limits of the study: The amount of clinical and demographic metadata varied by source and participant and was provided uncurated.

TCRbeta CDR3 regions were amplified from genomic DNA by means of the immunoSEQ Assay, a bias-controlled multiplex PCR. Per the authors' processing: Nucleated cell counts per sample were estimated from amplification of reference gene primers within the assay. Sequence reads were collapsed and filtered to measure the absolute abundance of every unique TCRbeta CDR3 rearrangement. For each sample, productive Simpson clonality was calculated as the square root of Simpson's diversity index across productive rearrangements. TCRdb's version of the immuneACCESS table is confined to in-frame rearrangements and falls short of the full clone set. An unresolved V gene accounts for under half of the shortfall where checked; the remainder is of unknown origin. V, J and clone size reflect that table, while D and trimming were determined from the DNA. The sample profile shows roughly 360,000 clones; about four fifths of them were found once. Of the sample, about 5.4% is held by the ten largest clones.

According to the germline V gene, CDR1 reads SGHAT and CDR2 reads FQNNGV. Germline trimming amounts to 1 base on V and 4 bases on J, with 7 as the count of junction bases outside the gene matches. Its CDR3 holds 18 amino acids, cysteine through phenylalanine. Of all the DNA, just the CDR3 is kept, 54 bases in frame from base 1. The sequencing input was PBMCs or T cells enriched from blood (not recorded which). This TCR was recovered from a woman in her forties or fifties who had recovered from COVID-19. The rearrangement joined TRBV11-2 to TRBJ2-1; 13 nucleotides in the junction match TRBD2. The CDR3 amino acid sequence is: CASSLVPTSGRKYNEQFF. The DNA sequence follows: TGTGCCAGCAGCTTAGTCCCGACTAGCGGGAGGAAGTACAATGAGCAGTTCTTC.